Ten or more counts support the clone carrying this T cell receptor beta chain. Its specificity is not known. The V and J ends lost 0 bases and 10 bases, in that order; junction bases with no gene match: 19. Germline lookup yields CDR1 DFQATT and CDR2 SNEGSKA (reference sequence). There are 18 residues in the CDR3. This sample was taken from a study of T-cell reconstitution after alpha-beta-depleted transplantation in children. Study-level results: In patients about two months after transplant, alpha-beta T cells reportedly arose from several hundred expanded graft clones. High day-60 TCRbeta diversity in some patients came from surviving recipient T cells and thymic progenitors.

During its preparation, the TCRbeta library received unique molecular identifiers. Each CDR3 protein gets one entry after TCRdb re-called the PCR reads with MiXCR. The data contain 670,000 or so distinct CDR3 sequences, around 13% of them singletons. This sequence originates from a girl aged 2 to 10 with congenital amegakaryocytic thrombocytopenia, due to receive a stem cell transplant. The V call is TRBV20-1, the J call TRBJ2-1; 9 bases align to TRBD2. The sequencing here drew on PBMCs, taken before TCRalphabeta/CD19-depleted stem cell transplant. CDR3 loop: CSARDPSGGAGGGLEQFF. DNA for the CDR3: TGCAGTGCTAGAGATCCCTCAGGGGGAGCGGGGGGAGGTTTAGAGCAGTTCTTC.